This note documents a single TCR beta chain sequence. Everyone who took part was roughly 18 to 95 years old, and they came from about 25 US areas. These data come from a study of blood T cell repertoires in COVID-19. About the study: The United States, Italy and Spain were the sources of the acute and convalescent COVID-19 samples. In each case, the material was cDNA or gDNA derived from T cells, B-cell-depleted T cells, or PBMCs.

Trimming removed 2 bases at V and 12 bases at J, with 16 bases between. Germline V gene sequence: CDR1 MNHNY, CDR2 SVGAGI (reference sequence). The CDR3 contains 13 residues. Original processing notes: Reference gene primer amplification gave nucleated cell count estimates. Sequenced by immunoSEQ multiplex PCR; TCRdb stores in-frame clones only, minus some. That table furnishes V, J and clone size, whereas the DNA furnished D and trimming. The table lists a few hundred thousand clones, 88% of them singletons. The sample taken for sequencing was PBMCs or T cells enriched from blood (not recorded which). The receptor comes from a woman in her thirties who had been exposed to COVID-19. V usage is TRBV6-6 and J usage is TRBJ1-2; D is perhaps TRBD1 (5 bases). The DNA for the CDR3 is TGTGCCAGCAGTTACGACAGCGGGTTCGGGAACACCTTC. Translation: CASSYDSGFGNTF.